Below are 30 T cell receptor beta chains sequenced from a single sample in a study of naive and memory T cell subsets. Four PCR rounds used nested alpha and beta constant region primers plus the SP2 primer. TCRdb analysed the 5' RACE reads with MiXCR anew, one entry per CDR3 protein. The profile shows some 60,000 distinct CDR3 sequences, approximately 8% of them singletons. An oligonucleotide containing a UMI was ligated to the 3' end of TCR cDNA. Receptor source: a female donor in good health.

Many counts were recorded for this clonotype. V is TRBV12-3 or TRBV12-4 and J is TRBJ1-5, with TRBD1 matching 8 bases. Trimming removed 5 bases from V and 10 bases from J; junction bases left unmatched: 13. The CDR3 is made up of 15 amino acids. The CDR3 here is CASSAGQGALLPQHF. Written as DNA, the CDR3 is TGTGCCAGCAGTGCAGGACAGGGCGCCCTTCTCCCCCAGCATTTT.

The table lists this clonotype with many counts. V and J are TRBV12-3 or TRBV12-4 and TRBJ1-1; D gene ambiguous. V was cut by 3 bases and J by 1 base, with 9 bases left in between. CDR3 length: 14 amino acids. The CDR3 region is CASSFGRKNTEAFF. CDR3 sequence (DNA): TGTGCCAGCAGTTTTGGAAGAAAGAACACTGAAGCTTTCTTT.

J is TRBJ2-7 and V is TRBV5-1; 13 nucleotides match TRBD2. The germline V gene encodes CDR1 SGHRS and CDR2 YFSETQ. CDR3 length: 17 amino acids. With V trimmed by 4 bases and J by 3 bases, 10 bases remained unmatched. In DNA form, the CDR3 reads TGCGCCAGCAGCCCCACAACGGGACTAGCGGGGAACTACGAGCAGTACTTC. This gives the protein CASSPTTGLAGNYEQYF.

This clonotype was counted a few times. CDR3 residues: CASSLAITGGSEQFF. The CDR3 nucleotides are TGCGCCAGCAGCTTGGCCATCACCGGGGGGTCTGAGCAGTTCTTC. The chain couples TRBV5-1 to TRBJ2-1, with 7 bases aligning to TRBD2. Germline CDR1 and CDR2: SGHRS and YFSETQ. The CDR3 loop spans 15 amino acids. Trimming at V came to 0 bases and at J to 9 bases, leaving 9 bases not matched to a gene.

V and J are TRBV6-5 and TRBJ2-1; TRBD1 matches at 9 bases. The CDR3 sequence is 18 residues long. Germline assignment: CDR1 MNHEY and CDR2 SVGAGI. The J segment lost 10 bases and the V segment lost 2 bases, leaving 18 bases of the junction unmatched. CDR3 residues: CASSYRPTGGAFFREQFF. The CDR3 bases are TGTGCCAGCAGTTACAGGCCGACAGGGGGTGCCTTTTTTAGAGAGCAGTTCTTC.

There are a few counts of this clonotype. The chain recombines TRBV28 with TRBJ2-7; 10 nucleotides agree with TRBD2. Germline V gene lookup returns CDR1 MDHEN and CDR2 SYDVKM. This CDR3 region has 15 residues. V trimming: 8 bases; J trimming: 1 base; junction bases outside the gene matches: 8. The CDR3 region is CASRTGTSDSYEQYF. CDR3 nucleotide sequence: TGTGCCAGCCGAACCGGGACTAGCGATTCCTACGAGCAGTACTTC.

In its sample, this clonotype was seen once. This sequence joins TRBV20-1 and TRBJ1-1; D gene ambiguous. The CDR3 loop spans 15 amino acids. V was trimmed by 0 bases and J by 2 bases, leaving 13 bases between them. The germline CDR1 and CDR2 sequences are DFQATT and SNEGSKA (reference sequence). The CDR3 is CSARDPTAYNTEAFF. DNA of the CDR3: TGCAGTGCTAGAGATCCAACAGCTTATAACACTGAAGCTTTCTTT.

There are many counts of this clonotype. The chain recombines TRBV5-1 with TRBJ1-1, with D possibly TRBD1 on 6 matching bases. V gave up 4 bases and J gave up 4 bases, with 14 bases separating them. The CDR3 loop spans 14 amino acids. Germline V CDR1 and CDR2: SGHRS, YFSETQ. The DNA of the CDR3 is TGCGCCAGCAGCCTCACCACAGGGTTCACTGAAGCTTTCTTT. Translating it yields CASSLTTGFTEAFF.

This clonotype was observed at least ten times. V is TRBV6-5 and J is TRBJ2-2, with 9 bases aligning to TRBD1. The CDR3 loop spans 15 amino acids. In germline, CDR1 is MNHEY, CDR2 SVGAGI. Trimming took 6 bases from V and 7 from J; bases not matched to a gene: 9. The CDR3: CASREQGALVGELFF. The CDR3 DNA reads TGTGCCAGCAGGGAACAGGGGGCGCTGGTCGGGGAGCTGTTTTTT.

This clonotype was detected many times. The chain couples TRBV12-3 or TRBV12-4 to TRBJ1-6, with 9 bases lining up with TRBD1. V gave up 4 bases and J gave up 9 bases; unmatched junction bases: 4. This CDR3 is built from 14 residues. The CDR3 sequence is CASSYRTGASPLHF. DNA of the CDR3: TGTGCCAGCAGTTATAGGACAGGGGCTTCACCCCTCCACTTT.

This clonotype was recorded many times. The CDR3: CASGSTNYGYTF. The CDR3 DNA reads as TGTGCCAGCGGGTCAACTAACTATGGCTACACCTTC. The chain employs TRBV11-3 and TRBJ1-2; D not resolved. Per germline, CDR1 SGHNT and CDR2 YENEEA. The CDR3 loop spans 12 amino acids. Deletions cut 8 bases from V and 0 bases from J, with 7 bases between.

The genes are TRBV10-3 and TRBJ2-1; D remains ambiguous. CDR1 ENHRY and CDR2 SYGVKD come from the germline V gene. Trimming cost V 0 bases and J 1 base, with 10 bases left between them. The CDR3 contains 16 residues. The CDR3 region is CAISESGPDSYNEQFF. CDR3 nucleotides: TGTGCCATCAGTGAGTCGGGCCCGGATTCCTACAATGAGCAGTTCTTC.

CDR3 DNA: TGTGCCTGGAGTGTAGGGGAGTTGGGCCACCTTAGCAATCAGCCCCAGCATTTT. It translates to CAWSVGELGHLSNQPQHF. J is TRBJ1-5 and V is TRBV30; D might be TRBD1 (5 bases). The CDR3 loop spans 18 amino acids. Germline V gene lookup returns CDR1 GTSNPN and CDR2 SVGIG (reference sequence). Trimming took 0 bases from V and 0 from J, leaving 18 bases between them.

There are a few counts of this clonotype. The chain has TRBV30 and TRBJ2-1; D is undetermined. Per the germline V gene, CDR1 is GTSNPN and CDR2 is SVGIG (reference sequence). The CDR3 sequence is 11 residues long. Deletions cut 4 bases from V and 7 bases from J, with 8 bases between. The DNA of the CDR3 is TGTGCCTGGAATCCAGCGAATGAGCAGTTCTTC. Encoded protein: CAWNPANEQFF.

This clonotype came up a few times. Here the CDR3 DNA reads TGTGCCAGCAGCCCCCCGGGGTGGCGGGGGGACTACGAGCAGTACTTC. It encodes CASSPPGWRGDYEQYF. The V gene is TRBV12-3 or TRBV12-4, the J gene TRBJ2-7; the match to TRBD2 covers 8 bases. This CDR3 region has 16 residues. The junction had 13 bases not matched to a gene; V was cut back by 6 bases and J by 3 bases.

The chain has TRBV30 and TRBJ1-2; D is unclear. There are 17 residues in the CDR3. The ends were cut back, 1 base at V and 4 bases at J, with 22 bases in the middle. The germline V gene has CDR1 GTSNPN and CDR2 SVGIG (reference sequence). This CDR3 reads CAWSGHGPPRLFYGYTF. In DNA form, the CDR3 reads TGTGCCTGGAGTGGGCATGGGCCCCCTCGCCTATTCTATGGCTACACCTTC.

This sequence joins TRBV18 and TRBJ1-1; possible D gene TRBD1, 5 bases. Germline assignment: CDR1 KGHSH and CDR2 LQKENI. Trimming removed 2 bases at V and 2 bases at J, with 15 bases between. The CDR3 totals 16 residues. CDR3 sequence: CASSPVQGARNTEAFF. The CDR3 nucleotides are TGTGCCAGCTCACCAGTGCAAGGGGCGCGAAACACTGAAGCTTTCTTT.

In its sample, this clonotype was seen a few times. This chain joins TRBV20-1 and TRBJ1-2; TRBD1 is a possible D gene (5 bases). The ends were cut back, 3 bases at V and 2 bases at J, with 10 bases in the middle. The CDR3 extends over 13 amino acids. The germline V gene has CDR1 DFQATT and CDR2 SNEGSKA (reference sequence). The CDR3 bases are TGCAGTGCTAGTAGGGGAACGAACTATGGCTACACCTTC. This gives the protein CSASRGTNYGYTF.

This clonotype occurred many times. This chain links TRBV7-2 with TRBJ1-5, with D unclear. Germline CDR1 is SGHTA and CDR2 is FQGNSA. V shed 5 bases and J shed 4 bases, with 6 bases lying between them. CDR3 length: 12 amino acids. CDR3 protein: CASSTQNQPQHF. For the CDR3, the DNA is TGTGCCAGCAGCACCCAAAATCAGCCCCAGCATTTT.

This clonotype showed up just a few times. The J gene is TRBJ1-3, the V gene TRBV21-1. TRBV21-1 is annotated as a pseudogene. The CDR3 runs to 13 residues. CDR3 nucleotide sequence: TGTGCCAGGACAAGAATCTCTGGAAACACCATATATTTT. Protein product: CARTRISGNTIYF.

The rearrangement joins TRBV18 to TRBJ1-2; perhaps TRBD1 as D (5 bases). Germline V lookup: CDR1 KGHSH, CDR2 LQKENI. The CDR3 sequence is 15 residues long. V was clipped by 2 bases and J by 1 base, with 11 bases between them. CDR3: CASSPSTEINYGYTF. The CDR3 region has the DNA TGTGCCAGCTCACCATCGACAGAGATTAACTATGGCTACACCTTC. Supplemented by reference TRBV18 and TRBJ1-2, the full variable domain reads NAGVMQNPRHLVRRRGQEARLRCSPMKGHSHVYWYRQLPEEGLKFMVYLQKENIIDESGMPKERFSAEFPKEGPSILRIQQVVRGDSAAYFCASSPSTEINYGYTFGSGTRLTVV.

The rearrangement links TRBV6-2 or TRBV6-3 to TRBJ2-2; D remains unclear. V was pared by 10 bases and J by 6 bases, with 6 bases between. The germline CDR1 and CDR2 sequences are MNHEY and SVGEGT. The CDR3 sequence is 10 residues long. The CDR3 region has the DNA TGTGCCACCCGTGCCGGGGAGCTGTTTTTT. The encoded protein is CATRAGELFF.

CDR3 coding DNA: TGCAGCGTTGAAAGGGGACAGGGGTTACGTTACTTC. Encoded protein: CSVERGQGLRYF. J is TRBJ2-7 and V is TRBV29-1; 10 bases fit TRBD1. The CDR3 is 12 amino acids. The junction had 8 bases not matched to a gene; V was cut back by 2 bases and J by 13 bases. Germline CDR1 reads SQVTM; CDR2 reads ANQGSEA.

This clonotype was seen more than once but under ten times. CDR3 sequence: CASSRGTGRGTDTQYF. The CDR3 DNA is TGTGCCAGCTCCCGGGGGACAGGACGTGGCACAGATACGCAGTATTTT. The chain carries TRBV18 and TRBJ2-3, with 8 bases that match TRBD1. This CDR3 spans 16 amino acids. J gave up 1 base and V 6 bases, and 9 bases lay outside the gene matches. Per the germline V gene, CDR1 is KGHSH and CDR2 is LQKENI.

In DNA, the CDR3 is TGTGCCAGCTCACCAAGAACCAGGGGCGGAAATGAGCAGTTCTTC. Its translation is CASSPRTRGGNEQFF. The chain couples TRBV18 to TRBJ2-1, with D perhaps matching TRBD1 (6 bases). The V end was cut by 2 bases, the J end by 7 bases, with 15 bases between. The CDR3 runs to 15 residues. Germline loops: CDR1 KGHSH, CDR2 LQKENI.

This clonotype was observed many times. This rearrangement joins TRBV20-1 to TRBJ1-2, with D unresolved. Trimming removed 3 bases at V and 6 bases at J, with 8 bases between. Germline CDR1 is DFQATT and CDR2 is SNEGSKA (reference sequence). There are 11 residues in the CDR3. The CDR3 nucleotides are TGCAGTGCTAGTTTCGGAAATGGCTACACCTTC. Protein sequence: CSASFGNGYTF.

This clonotype was seen ten or more times. This sequence joins TRBV6-6 and TRBJ1-5; the D is unclear. The CDR3 is 12 residues long. Germline-derived CDR1 and CDR2 are MNHNY and SVGAGI (reference sequence). Trimming cost V 7 bases and J 1 base, with 5 bases left between them. CDR3 nucleotides: TGTGCCAGCACCTACAGCAATCAGCCCCAGCATTTT. Translated: CASTYSNQPQHF.

This clonotype was detected ten times or more. The V and J genes are TRBV7-9 and TRBJ2-4; TRBD1 aligns across 8 bases. This CDR3 has 16 amino acids. Germline lookup yields CDR1 SEHNR and CDR2 FQNEAQ (reference sequence). After removal of 6 bases from V and 2 bases from J, the junction contained 9 bases not matched to a gene. The CDR3 nucleotides are TGTGCCAGCAGGCCCGATAGGACAGGGTCCAAAAACATTCAGTACTTC. Amino acid sequence: CASRPDRTGSKNIQYF. The full variable domain, rest sourced from reference TRBV7-9 and TRBJ2-4, is DTGVSQNPRHKITKRGQNVTFRCDPISEHNRLYWYRQTLGQGPEFLTYFQNEAQLEKSRLLSDRFSAERPKGSFSTLEIQRTEQGDSAMYLCASRPDRTGSKNIQYFGAGTRLSVL.

This clonotype turned up a few times. At one of its ends the junction is not consistent with the germline gene, which may arise from a read error. The rearrangement uses TRBV28 and TRBJ2-3, with D tentatively TRBD1 (8 bases). CDR3 size: 17 residues. Per germline, CDR1 MDHEN and CDR2 SYDVKM. The chain's CDR3 is CYSGGPGRGSVTDTQYF. The CDR3, as DNA: TGCTATTCAGGGGGCCCCGGGCGGGGGTCTGTCACAGATACGCAGTATTTT.

This clonotype was counted ten times or more. The J gene is TRBJ1-2, the V gene TRBV6-6; D may be TRBD1 (6 bases). V lost 5 bases and J 4 bases, leaving 17 bases between the germline ends. This CDR3 has 15 residues. CDR1 MNHNY and CDR2 SVGAGI come from the germline V gene (reference sequence). The CDR3 nucleotides are TGTGCCAGCAGTAATCTTAAGGACAGAGGCTATGGCTACACCTTC. Protein: CASSNLKDRGYGYTF.